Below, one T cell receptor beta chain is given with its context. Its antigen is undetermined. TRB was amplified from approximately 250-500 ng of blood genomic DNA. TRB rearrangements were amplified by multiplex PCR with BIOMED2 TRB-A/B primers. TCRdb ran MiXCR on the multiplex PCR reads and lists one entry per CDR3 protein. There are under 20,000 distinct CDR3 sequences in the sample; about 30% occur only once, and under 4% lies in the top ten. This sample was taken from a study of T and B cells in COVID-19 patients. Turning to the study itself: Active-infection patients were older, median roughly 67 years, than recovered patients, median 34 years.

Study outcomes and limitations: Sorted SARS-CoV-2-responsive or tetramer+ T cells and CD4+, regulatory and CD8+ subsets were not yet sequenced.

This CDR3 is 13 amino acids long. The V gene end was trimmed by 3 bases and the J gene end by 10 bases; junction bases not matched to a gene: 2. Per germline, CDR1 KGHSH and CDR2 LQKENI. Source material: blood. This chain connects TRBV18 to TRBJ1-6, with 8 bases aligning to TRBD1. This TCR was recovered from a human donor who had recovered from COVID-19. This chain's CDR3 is CASSPQGASPLHF. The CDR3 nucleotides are TGTGCCAGCTCACCCCAGGGGGCCTCACCCCTCCACTTT.